This T cell receptor (beta chain) was sequenced for a study of shared clonotypes between healthy human individuals (dated by TCRdb to 2020 to 2022). The study in broad terms: The cohort included a few men and a couple of women between 18 and 49 years of age. For each donor, CD4 naive and CD4 memory were each run on three plates, CD8 naive on two plates, and CD8 memory on one plate. Blood TCR repertoires of a handful of healthy adults were deeply sequenced to estimate repertoire size and the extent of clonotype sharing between individuals. To increase sequencing depth and limit assay-specific biases, different laboratories used diverse techniques to prepare libraries and sequence TCR repertoires. Each donor's leukapheresis produced roughly between roughly 0.85 and 10 billion PBMCs.

Results the study describes overall, beyond this receptor: Sharing across a few donors was observed for approximately 5% of naive CD4, 3% to 3.5% of naive CD8, 2% to 2.5% of memory CD4, and around 0.4% of memory CD8 clonotypes. Larger estimated clonotype richness was generally found for naive subsets than for memory subsets. The genetic and exposure-history diversity represented was limited by the small number of donors. Compared with non-shared clonotypes, clonotypes shared by all four sorted-subset donors had higher generation probabilities. Sampling was restricted to blood, and TCR repertoires in tissues likely differ from the TCR repertoires found in blood. Even with the large sequencing depth, rarefaction of the sorted-subset datasets indicated that sequencing was incomplete. Pairwise subsampling led to the expectation that sequencing depth would affect the degree of clonotype sharing among donors.

Based on the germline V gene, the CDR1 and CDR2 sequences are SGDLS and YYNGEE. V is cut back by 4 bases and J by 5 bases, with 8 bases in the junction unmatched. The CDR3 runs 15 residues from the cysteine to the phenylalanine. Only the CDR3 portion is preserved as DNA: 45 bases, with reading frame beginning at the first base. A note on this clone: This clone's antigen is unknown. Per-base qualities were not stored, and no clone one base away is much larger.

Using the deep immunoSEQ assay, TCR CDR3 regions were amplified from genomic DNA by multiplex PCR. Extracted genomic DNA from each cell subset was distributed evenly across all wells of several immunoSEQ 96-well plates, and each plate was treated as a replicate. For sorted subsets, around 200 ng genomic DNA, equal to 30,000 to 35,000 T cell genomes, was loaded into each replicate PCR. Purified libraries were quantified with a Qubit 3.0 fluorometer, sized on a Bioanalyzer 2100, and re-quantified with the KAPA Library Quantification kit. Every immunoSEQ 96-well plate was sequenced on a separate single-read 150-cycle Illumina NextSeq 550 flow cell. In the paper's pipeline: The immunoSEQ output contained only junctional sequences without quality scores, so filtering could not match that applied to full-length reads. Sequences were annotated with PyIR, a Python wrapper for IgBLAST v1.9, using IMGT germline references to assign V/J genes and CDR3. Any read was removed if the V/J assignment was weak (E-value above 1e-6), the CDR3 was missing, or the read contained stop codons, out-of-frame junctions, or ambiguous translated residues. V3J clonotypes were defined as sequences sharing the same inferred V gene, J gene, and CDR3 amino acid sequence. Percentage overlap between repertoires was calculated by dividing the number of shared unique clonotypes by the size of the smaller repertoire. Repertoire richness was assessed with RTK rarefaction, the Chao1 estimator, and Recon v2.1 estimates of unobserved clonotypes. OLGA was used to compute generation probabilities for all TCRbeta clonotypes that the gDNA method yielded from four donors. Not all clones reach the TCRdb copy of this immuneACCESS table, which keeps in-frame sequences only. Checked studies attribute under half of the gap to unresolved V genes and leave the rest unexplained. V, J and clone size are taken as reported in that table, and D and trimming were inferred from the DNA itself. The sample data list 2,500,000 or so clones, and more than 80% of these were observed just once. The ten largest account for under 0.15% of the sample.

Healthy HIV-negative adults with no recently reported acute infections or vaccinations were included as donors. All donors were Caucasian adults living in Nashville, Tennessee, USA. CD4+ T cells were enriched by magnetic negative selection, after which naive cells were positively selected on CD45RA and the negative fraction was taken as the memory subset. After blood collection by leukapheresis, PBMCs were isolated using Ficoll-Histopaque density gradient centrifugation and then cryopreserved in the vapor phase of liquid nitrogen. Purity and quantity of every magnetically sorted T cell population were checked by analytical flow cytometry. From each sorted fraction, genomic DNA was isolated and quantified by UV absorbance on a Nanodrop 2000c.

The sequenced sample consisted of naive CD4+ T cells sorted from blood. The sample's cell subset or site label, in plain terms: CD45RA+ positively selected. This sequence was found in a man aged 18 to 30 in good health. The receptor chain draws on TRBV9 and TRBJ1-4; TRBD1 lines up with 7 middle nucleotides. The CDR3 reads as follows: CASSPGTVGNEKLFF. The bases are TGTGCCAGCAGCCCTGGGACAGTGGGGAATGAAAAACTGTTTTTT.